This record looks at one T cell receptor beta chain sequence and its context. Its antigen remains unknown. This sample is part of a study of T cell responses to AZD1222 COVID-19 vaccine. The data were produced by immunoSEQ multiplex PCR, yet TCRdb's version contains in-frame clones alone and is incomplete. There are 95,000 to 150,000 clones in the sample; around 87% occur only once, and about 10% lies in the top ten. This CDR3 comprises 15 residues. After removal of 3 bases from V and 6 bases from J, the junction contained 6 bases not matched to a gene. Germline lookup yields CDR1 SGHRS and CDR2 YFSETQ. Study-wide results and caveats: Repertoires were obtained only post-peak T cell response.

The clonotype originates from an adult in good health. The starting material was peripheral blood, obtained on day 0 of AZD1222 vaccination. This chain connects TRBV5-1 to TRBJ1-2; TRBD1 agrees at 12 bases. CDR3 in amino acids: CASSSGQGAPDGYTF. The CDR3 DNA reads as TGCGCCAGCAGCTCGGGACAGGGGGCGCCGGATGGCTACACCTTC.